The table lists the clone carrying this T cell receptor beta chain with a few counts. Antigen: not known. The data belong to a study of response to subunit inactivated influenza vaccine. MiXCR, applied by TCRdb to the RT-PCR reads, yields one record per CDR3 protein. The table shows roughly 650,000 distinct CDR3 sequences, with approximately 14% occurring only once. The study, taken as a whole, reports: The authors suggested that every seasonal influenza vaccination recruits few new T cells.

The CDR3 contains 16 residues. Germline V gene sequence: CDR1 SGHRS, CDR2 YFSETQ. V dropped 6 bases and J dropped 1 base, with 16 bases sitting between them. The receptor was derived from a man in his fifties who received an inactivated influenza vaccine. The specimen was PBMCs from blood, collected 14 to 15 days before vaccination. This sequence joins TRBV5-1 and TRBJ2-2, with a tentative D call TRBD1 (5 bases). In DNA, the CDR3 is TGCGCCAGCACGAGACGACAGACCTTGAACACCGGGGAGCTGTTTTTT. This sequence encodes CASTRRQTLNTGELFF.